This paragraph reports one T cell receptor beta chain. This specimen comes from a study of blood T cell repertoires in COVID-19. Overall study context: Researchers got acute and convalescent COVID-19 samples from the United States, Italy and Spain.

Assay used: immunoSEQ multiplex PCR; TCRdb lists only in-frame clones, some missing. The profile shows approximately 180,000 clones, 89% of them singletons. The CDR3 covers 13 residues. J gave up 8 bases and V 3 bases, and 5 bases lay outside the gene matches. CDR1 SGHRS and CDR2 YFSETQ come from the germline V gene. The J gene is TRBJ1-2, the V gene TRBV5-1; TRBD1 matches 9 bases. This TCR was recovered from a woman in her 40s with acute COVID-19. Sequencing was carried out using PBMCs or T cells enriched from blood (not recorded which). This chain's CDR3 is CASSWGTGQGYTF. The CDR3 nucleotides read TGCGCCAGCAGCTGGGGGACAGGGCAAGGCTACACCTTC.